This entry is about one T cell receptor beta chain. Its antigen remains unidentified. The sample belongs to a study of T cell responses to AZD1222 COVID-19 vaccine. Whole-study results and caveats: Among spike-specific TCRs, nearly half reportedly target unmutated variant regions. When two AZD1222 doses had been given, Spike-specific TCR breadth and depth rose. CD4 TCRs covered the whole spike, strongest at regions 160-218 and 743-854.

The CDR3 has 16 amino acids. Trimming left V 2 bases short and J 1 base short, with 14 bases between. Germline V gene data show CDR1 as LGHDT and CDR2 as YNNKEL (reference sequence). The assay was immunoSEQ multiplex PCR, and TCRdb's table has in-frame clones only and misses some. Found here are tens of thousands of clones, around 81% of them singletons; the top ten hold 26%. The material sequenced was peripheral blood, taken 28 days after the second AZD1222 dose. This sequence originates from an adult who received the AZD1222 COVID-19 vaccine. The gene calls are TRBV3-1 (or the pseudogene TRBV3-2) and TRBJ2-5; D remains ambiguous. The CDR3: CASSQSLVAIQETQYF. The CDR3 coding sequence is TGTGCCAGCAGCCAATCTCTGGTGGCAATCCAAGAGACCCAGTACTTC.